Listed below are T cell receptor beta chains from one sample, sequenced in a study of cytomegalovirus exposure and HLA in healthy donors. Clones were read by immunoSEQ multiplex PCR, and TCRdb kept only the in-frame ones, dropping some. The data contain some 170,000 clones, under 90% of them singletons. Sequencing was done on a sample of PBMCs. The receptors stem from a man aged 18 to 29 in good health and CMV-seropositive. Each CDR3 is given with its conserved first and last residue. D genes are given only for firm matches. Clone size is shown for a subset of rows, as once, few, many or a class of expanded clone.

cdr3_aa: CASSLVGQIYEQYF
cdr3_nt: TGTGCCAGCAGTCTAGTCGGACAGATCTACGAGCAGTACTTC
j_call: TRBJ2-7
d_call: NA
v_call: TRBV27
clone_size: NA

cdr3_aa: CASSYRRDTLFF
cdr3_nt: TGTGCCAGCAGTTACCGCCGGGACACCCTCTTCTTC
j_call: TRBJ2-1
d_call: NA
v_call: TRBV6-6
clone_size: NA

cdr3_aa: CSVVGGEGSYGYTF
cdr3_nt: TGCAGCGTTGTTGGAGGGGAAGGGAGCTATGGCTACACCTTC
j_call: TRBJ1-2
d_call: NA
v_call: TRBV29-1
clone_size: NA

cdr3_aa: CAWSVGINEQFF
cdr3_nt: TGTGCCTGGAGTGTGGGCATTAATGAGCAGTTCTTC
j_call: TRBJ2-1
d_call: NA
v_call: TRBV30
clone_size: NA

cdr3_aa: CASSLEGRSTEAFF
cdr3_nt: TGTGCCAGCAGTTTAGAGGGTAGAAGCACTGAAGCTTTCTTT
j_call: TRBJ1-1
d_call: NA
v_call: TRBV27
clone_size: NA

cdr3_aa: CASSLRGTGGGYGYTF
cdr3_nt: TGTGCCAGCAGCTTGCGCGGGACAGGGGGCGGGTATGGCTACACCTTC
j_call: TRBJ1-2
d_call: TRBD1
v_call: TRBV5-6
clone_size: NA

cdr3_aa: CASSISLLTRSTDTQYF
cdr3_nt: TGTGCCAGTAGTATATCCCTATTGACACGGAGCACAGATACGCAGTATTTT
j_call: TRBJ2-3
d_call: NA
v_call: TRBV19
clone_size: NA

cdr3_aa: CASSIGTGLAPDTGELFF
cdr3_nt: TGTGCCAGTAGTATAGGGACAGGGCTTGCCCCGGACACCGGGGAGCTGTTTTTT
j_call: TRBJ2-2
d_call: TRBD1
v_call: TRBV19
clone_size: NA

cdr3_aa: CATRPQGLAGTDTQYF
cdr3_nt: TGTGCCACTAGGCCCCAGGGACTAGCGGGTACAGATACGCAGTATTTT
j_call: TRBJ2-3
d_call: TRBD2
v_call: TRBV5-4
clone_size: NA

cdr3_aa: CASSQDLREGQSPLF
cdr3_nt: TGTGCCAGCAGCCAAGATCTGCGGGAGGGCCAGTCTCCCCTCTTC
j_call: TRBJ2-1
d_call: TRBD2
v_call: TRBV4-2
clone_size: few

cdr3_aa: CASTLAGGTGELFF
cdr3_nt: TGTGCCAGCACGTTAGCGGGAGGGACCGGGGAGCTGTTTTTT
j_call: TRBJ2-2
d_call: TRBD2
v_call: TRBV5-4
clone_size: NA

cdr3_aa: CASSSDRGTEAFF
cdr3_nt: TGTGCCAGCAGCTCGGACAGGGGAACTGAAGCTTTCTTT
j_call: TRBJ1-1
d_call: TRBD1
v_call: TRBV5-8
clone_size: NA

cdr3_aa: CASSLDRGNTIYF
cdr3_nt: TGCGCCAGCAGCCTAGACAGGGGAAACACCATATATTTT
j_call: TRBJ1-3
d_call: NA
v_call: TRBV5-1
clone_size: once

cdr3_aa: CASRAGRGNQPQHF
cdr3_nt: TGTGCCAGCAGGGCGGGGCGGGGGAACCAGCCCCAGCATTTT
j_call: TRBJ1-5
d_call: NA
v_call: TRBV6-1
clone_size: NA

cdr3_aa: CASTGGGGANVLTF
cdr3_nt: TGTGCCAGTACAGGGGGCGGGGGGGCCAACGTCCTGACTTTC
j_call: TRBJ2-6
d_call: TRBD1
v_call: TRBV28
clone_size: NA

cdr3_aa: CASTAGGGRGNEQFF
cdr3_nt: TGTGCCAGCACCGCGGGGGGCGGGAGGGGCAATGAGCAGTTCTTC
j_call: TRBJ2-1
d_call: TRBD2
v_call: TRBV6-1
clone_size: few

cdr3_aa: CASGQSGSYNEQFF
cdr3_nt: TGTGCTAGTGGTCAAAGCGGGTCCTACAATGAGCAGTTCTTC
j_call: TRBJ2-1
d_call: NA
v_call: TRBV12-5
clone_size: NA

cdr3_aa: CASSITGTRIGYEQYF
cdr3_nt: TGTGCCAGTAGTATAACCGGGACTAGAATCGGCTACGAGCAGTACTTC
j_call: TRBJ2-7
d_call: TRBD2
v_call: TRBV19
clone_size: few

cdr3_aa: CASSKSMTESYEQYF
cdr3_nt: TGTGCCAGCAGTAAATCCATGACAGAGAGCTACGAGCAGTACTTC
j_call: TRBJ2-7
d_call: NA
v_call: TRBV6-5
clone_size: NA

cdr3_aa: CASTNPAGAYNEQFF
cdr3_nt: TGTGCCAGCACCAATCCAGCGGGAGCTTACAATGAGCAGTTCTTC
j_call: TRBJ2-1
d_call: TRBD2
v_call: TRBV6-6
clone_size: NA

cdr3_aa: CGILAGNTGELFF
cdr3_nt: TGTGGAATTCTAGCGGGTAACACCGGGGAGCTGTTTTTT
j_call: TRBJ2-2
d_call: TRBD2
v_call: TRBV10-3
clone_size: NA

cdr3_aa: CAISERLGYEQYF
cdr3_nt: TGTGCCATCAGTGAGCGACTAGGCTACGAGCAGTACTTC
j_call: TRBJ2-7
d_call: NA
v_call: TRBV10-3
clone_size: NA

cdr3_aa: CASSLLTGQDQPQHF
cdr3_nt: TGTGCCAGCAGTTTATTGACAGGGCAGGACCAGCCCCAGCATTTT
j_call: TRBJ1-5
d_call: TRBD1
v_call: TRBV28
clone_size: NA

cdr3_aa: CASSLEPIRTATNEKLFF
cdr3_nt: TGCGCCAGCAGCTTGGAACCTATCCGGACAGCAACTAATGAAAAACTGTTTTTT
j_call: TRBJ1-4
d_call: NA
v_call: TRBV5-1
clone_size: many

cdr3_aa: CASSQEVARVKTQYF
cdr3_nt: TGCGCCAGCAGCCAAGAAGTAGCCAGGGTAAAAACCCAGTACTTC
j_call: TRBJ2-5
d_call: NA
v_call: TRBV4-1
clone_size: once

cdr3_aa: CASSGPLASGRAKQYF
cdr3_nt: TGTGCCAGCAGTGGACCTTTGGCTAGCGGGAGGGCCAAGCAGTACTTC
j_call: TRBJ2-7
d_call: TRBD2
v_call: TRBV6-1
clone_size: NA